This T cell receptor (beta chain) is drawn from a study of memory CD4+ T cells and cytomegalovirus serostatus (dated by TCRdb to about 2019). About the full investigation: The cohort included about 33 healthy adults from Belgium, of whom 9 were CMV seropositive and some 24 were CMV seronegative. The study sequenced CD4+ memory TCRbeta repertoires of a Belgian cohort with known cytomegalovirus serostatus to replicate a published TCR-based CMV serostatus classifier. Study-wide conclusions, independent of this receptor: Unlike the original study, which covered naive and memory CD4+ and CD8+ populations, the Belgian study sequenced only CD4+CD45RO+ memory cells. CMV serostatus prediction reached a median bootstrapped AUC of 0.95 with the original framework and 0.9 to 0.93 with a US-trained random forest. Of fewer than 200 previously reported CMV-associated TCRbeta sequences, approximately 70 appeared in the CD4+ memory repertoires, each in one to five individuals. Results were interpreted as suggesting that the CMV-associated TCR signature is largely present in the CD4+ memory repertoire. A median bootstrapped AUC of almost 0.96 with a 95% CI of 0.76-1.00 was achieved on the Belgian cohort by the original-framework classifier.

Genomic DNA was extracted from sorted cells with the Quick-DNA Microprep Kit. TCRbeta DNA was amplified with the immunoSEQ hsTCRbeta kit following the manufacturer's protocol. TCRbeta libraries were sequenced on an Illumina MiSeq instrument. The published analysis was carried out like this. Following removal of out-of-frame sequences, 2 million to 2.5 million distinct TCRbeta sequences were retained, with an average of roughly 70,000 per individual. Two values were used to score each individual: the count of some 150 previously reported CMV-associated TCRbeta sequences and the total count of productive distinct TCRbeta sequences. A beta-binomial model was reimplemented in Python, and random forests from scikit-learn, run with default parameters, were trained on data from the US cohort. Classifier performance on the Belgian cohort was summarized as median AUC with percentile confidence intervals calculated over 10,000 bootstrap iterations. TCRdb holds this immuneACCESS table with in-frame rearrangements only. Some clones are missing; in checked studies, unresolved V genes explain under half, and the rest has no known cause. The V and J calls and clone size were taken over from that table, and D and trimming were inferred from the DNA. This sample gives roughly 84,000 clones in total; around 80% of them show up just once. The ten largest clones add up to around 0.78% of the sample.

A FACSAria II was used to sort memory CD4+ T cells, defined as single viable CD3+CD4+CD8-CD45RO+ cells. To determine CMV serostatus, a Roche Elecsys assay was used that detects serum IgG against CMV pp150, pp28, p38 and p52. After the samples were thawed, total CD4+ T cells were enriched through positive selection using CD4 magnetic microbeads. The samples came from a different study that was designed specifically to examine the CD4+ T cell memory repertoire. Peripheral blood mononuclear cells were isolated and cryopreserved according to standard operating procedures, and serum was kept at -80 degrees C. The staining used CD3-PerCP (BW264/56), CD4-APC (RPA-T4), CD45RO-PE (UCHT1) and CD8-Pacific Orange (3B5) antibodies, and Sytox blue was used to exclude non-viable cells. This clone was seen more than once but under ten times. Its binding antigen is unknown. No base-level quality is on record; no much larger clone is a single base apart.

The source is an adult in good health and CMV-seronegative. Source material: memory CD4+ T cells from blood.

The CDR3 reads as follows: CASSFRRLNTEAFF. The bases are TGTGCCAGCAGTTTCCGACGGTTGAACACTGAAGCTTTCTTT. The chain was built from TRBV27 and TRBJ1-1; confidence is insufficient to name the D gene. Trimming takes 3 bases from V and 0 bases from J, and the germline ends sit 8 bases apart. Looking up the germline V gene (reference sequence) yields CDR1 MNHEY and CDR2 SMNVEV. The CDR3 goes from the cysteine to the phenylalanine over 14 residues. The sequence is cut down to CDR3 DNA, 42 bases in frame from base 1.